The clone carrying this T cell receptor (beta chain) came up many times. Its cognate antigen is unknown. With 2 bases removed from V and 0 bases from J, the gap between germline ends came to 14 bases. In germline, CDR1 is SGHVS, CDR2 FNYEAQ. The CDR3 is made up of 16 amino acids. The study enrolled patients aged 18 to 65 with newly diagnosed hyperthyroidism of under 2 months' duration. Uncontrolled infection, other autoimmune disease, pregnancy or lactation excluded patients. Diagnosis rested on symptoms, serum thyroxine and TRAb, thyroid ultrasound, and orbital computed tomography. The source material, RNA transcripts, was used to amplify TCR beta CDR3 regions. The HTBI primer set served for first-round RT-PCR of the TCR CDR3. TCRdb ran MiXCR on the multiplex PCR reads and lists one entry per CDR3 protein. The sample has some 620,000 distinct CDR3 sequences; 16% are singletons. These data are taken from a study of T cells in Graves' hyperthyroidism and ophthalmopathy.

Whole-study results and caveats: Most thyroid clonotypes with frequency above 0.001 were detected in blood.

The sample taken for sequencing was blood. The sequence derives from a woman aged 25 to 39 with Graves' hyperthyroidism. The chain links TRBV7-6 to TRBJ2-7, with D uncertain. The CDR3 reads CASSLSTILSSYEQYF. The CDR3 coding sequence is TGTGCCAGCAGCTTATCGACGATTCTAAGCTCCTACGAGCAGTACTTC.